This T cell receptor beta chain was obtained from a study of blood T cell repertoires in COVID-19. The ends were cut back, 3 bases at V and 3 bases at J, with 13 bases in the middle. The CDR3 spans 15 residues. Germline CDR1 is SGDLS and CDR2 is YYNGEE. Libraries were prepared by immunoSEQ multiplex PCR; TCRdb keeps only in-frame clonotypes and omits some of them. The sample records about 74,000 clones, less than 85% being singletons. The rearrangement uses TRBV9 and TRBJ2-1; possible D gene TRBD1, 6 bases. The sequencing input was peripheral blood. The TCR was taken from a human donor in a cohort sampled during active COVID-19. CDR3 in amino acids: CASSGGPSGYNEQFF. Written as DNA, the CDR3 is TGTGCCAGCAGCGGGGGGCCGTCGGGCTACAATGAGCAGTTCTTC.